This T cell receptor beta chain came from a study of blood T cell repertoires in COVID-19 (dated by TCRdb to the early 2020s). Regarding the complete study: Samples from collaborators originated in the United States, Italy and Spain and spanned both the acute and convalescent phases of COVID-19. The prospective study material was composed of cDNA or gDNA derived from T cells, B-cell-depleted T cells, or PBMCs. Deeply sampled blood TCRbeta repertoires from subjects exposed to, actively infected with, or recovered from COVID-19 were included in the dataset. A freely available public database, intended as a resource for researchers studying the immune response to SARS-CoV-2, is where the repertoires were released. Samples were obtained from the ongoing ImmuneRACE study (first 160 participants) and from roughly 1,300 subjects provided by 6 global collaborators. The sample metadata nearly always contained a de-identified subject ID, COVID-19 status, age in years and sex. HLA class I and class II types, where available, came from metadata supplied by the sample provider rather than from assay-based typing. Overall results and qualifications from the work: The quantity of clinical and demographic metadata differed by source and by participant and was supplied without curation.

Whole blood was collected in K2EDTA tubes by collaborating institutions according to the institutions' own protocols. For TCRbeta analysis, collaborators shipped samples in one of three forms: frozen whole blood, isolated PBMCs, or DNA extracted from either of those sample types. This clone was found a few times. Its target antigen remains unknown. No base-level quality is on record; no much larger clone is a single base apart. The immunoSEQ Assay, a bias-controlled multiplex PCR, was used to amplify TCRbeta CDR3 regions from genomic DNA. The source study handled its data this way. Nucleated cell counts per sample were estimated from amplification of reference gene primers within the assay. Sequence reads were collapsed and filtered to measure the absolute abundance of every unique TCRbeta CDR3 rearrangement. For each sample, productive Simpson clonality was calculated as the square root of Simpson's diversity index across productive rearrangements. The table comes from immuneACCESS by way of TCRdb, which keeps in-frame sequences with V and J called. Part of the clones is missing from these tables; in studies checked, under half for an unresolved V gene and the rest for unknown reasons. V and J calls and clone size follow that table, whereas D and trimming were derived from the DNA. This sample gives 200,000 or so clones in total; about 85% of them show up just once. The ten biggest clones cover 1.7% of the sample.

The TCR originated in a man aged 65-85 years with acute or convalescent COVID-19. Sequencing input: peripheral blood.

CDR3 region: CASSSRQVQTRANVLTF. The sequenced DNA is TGTGCCAGCTCCTCGAGACAGGTCCAGACCCGGGCCAACGTCCTGACTTTC. The rearranged chain carries TRBV9 and TRBJ2-6; possibly the D gene is TRBD1, per 6 matching bases. The germline V gene provides CDR1 SGDLS and CDR2 YYNGEE. The CDR3 starts with the cysteine, ends with the phenylalanine, and has 17 residues. Here the CDR3 DNA is all that survives: 51 bases in frame from base 1. V is shortened by 7 bases, J by 5 bases, and the region joining them spans 22 bases. The full variable domain, with segments outside the CDR3 supplied by the reference TRBV9 and TRBJ2-6 proteins, appears as DSGVTQTPKHLITATGQRVTLRCSPRSGDLSVYWYQQSLDQGLQFLIQYYNGEERAKGNILERFSAQQFPDLHSELNLSSLELGDSALYFCASSSRQVQTRANVLTFGAGSRLTVL.